This TCR beta chain was found in a study of early T cells in non-severe SARS-CoV-2 infection. Study-level information: Chains were not paired, and sequencing was done on bulk RNA from unsorted whole blood.

This CDR3 has 15 residues. The V gene lost 7 bases and the J gene lost 4 bases, with 18 bases spanning the gap. In this sample, this clonotype turned up many times. Its antigen is not known. Study conclusions and caveats: VDJdb matching skewed toward anti-spike CD8 responses, missing private and CD4 specificities.

As part of library construction, unique molecular identifiers were attached to individual cDNA molecules. Using its own MiXCR run on the 5' RACE reads, TCRdb lists one record per CDR3 protein. In the table there are some 40,000 distinct CDR3 sequences, less than 5% of which are singletons. This sequence joins TRBV12-3 or TRBV12-4 and TRBJ2-3; D tentatively reads TRBD1 or TRBD2 (5 bases each). Material for sequencing was whole blood. The clonotype comes from an adult who was a healthcare worker with PCR-confirmed SARS-CoV-2 infection or an uninfected control (not recorded which). The CDR3 region has the DNA TGTGCCAGCACCGGGACCATCCCGGGCGCAGATACGCAGTATTTT. Translated: CASTGTIPGADTQYF.